The sequence of this T cell receptor (beta chain) was determined in a study of vaccination and CD4 T cells after COVID-19. As for the study in general: The peptides that stimulated the cells were overlapping spike peptides from SARS-CoV-2, HCoV-NL63, HCoV-OC43 and HCoV-229E.

The Oncomine TCR Beta short-read assay was applied to DNA of cultured CD4+ T cells. TCRdb re-called the PCR reads with MiXCR, one entry per CDR3 protein. The profile covers some 10,000 distinct CDR3 sequences, with roughly 67% appearing a single time and approximately 35% taken by the ten largest. Study-level findings and limits: Post-vaccination, and not before, a median roughly 86% of reactive clones appeared in convalescent patients.

Treatment here: roughly 10-day PBMC culture with coronavirus spike peptide pools or control peptides (ViraFEST assay). Antigen-specific T cell expansion with peptide pools preceded TCR sequencing in the ViraFEST approach. Cultures of PBMCs, approximately 2 million per well, were set up with around 10 IU/ml IL-2 and around 9.7 ug/ml peptide pools. This clonotype was found a few times. As yet, its antigen is unknown. This receptor was taken from a human donor who had recovered from COVID-19. The sequenced material came from CD4+ T cells from blood, cultured in vitro.

This CDR3 is CSARTSGRRDTQYF. The CDR3 region has the DNA TGCAGTGCCCGGACTAGCGGGAGGAGAGATACGCAGTATTTT. The rearrangement links TRBV20-1 to TRBJ2-3, with TRBD2 matching 14 bases. With V trimmed by 6 bases and J by 5 bases, 4 bases remained unmatched. The CDR3 length is 14 residues. Germline V CDR1 and CDR2: DFQATT, SNEGSKA (reference sequence).